This entry lists 5 T cell receptor beta chains sequenced from one sample in a study of T-cell reconstitution after alpha-beta-depleted transplantation in children. Unique molecular identifiers were used in preparing the TCRbeta library. TCRdb reanalysed the PCR reads using MiXCR and keeps one entry per CDR3 protein. Of hundreds of thousands of distinct CDR3 sequences listed, roughly 17% are singletons. Sequences were derived from PBMCs from the stem cell graft donor, sampled from the stem cell graft. All receptors derive from a human donor who donated a stem cell graft to a child with acute myeloid leukemia.

CDR3 residues: CATSLQETQYF. For the CDR3, the DNA is TGTGCCACCAGTCTTCAAGAGACCCAGTACTTC. This sequence joins TRBV24-1 and TRBJ2-5; D not certain. Trimming left V 6 bases short and J 2 bases short, with 3 bases between. CDR1 is KGHDR and CDR2 is SFDVKD in the germline V gene. The CDR3 has 11 residues.

This chain connects TRBV9 to TRBJ1-5, with D unresolved. This CDR3 is 15 amino acids long. V was trimmed by 0 bases and J by 0 bases, leaving 7 bases between them. Germline values: CDR1 SGDLS, CDR2 YYNGEE. The CDR3 DNA sequence: TGTGCCAGCAGCGTAGACGGGAATAGCAATCAGCCCCAGCATTTT. Protein: CASSVDGNSNQPQHF. The variable domain in full, with the rest retrieved from reference TRBV9 and TRBJ1-5, is DSGVTQTPKHLITATGQRVTLRCSPRSGDLSVYWYQQSLDQGLQFLIQYYNGEERAKGNILERFSAQQFPDLHSELNLSSLELGDSALYFCASSVDGNSNQPQHFGDGTRLSIL.

The rearrangement links TRBV7-9 to TRBJ1-5; TRBD1 matches 10 bases. The CDR3 covers 14 residues. Germline V gene sequence: CDR1 SEHNR, CDR2 FQNEAQ (reference sequence). Trimming at V came to 5 bases and at J to 9 bases, leaving 7 bases not matched to a gene. The CDR3 DNA follows: TGTGCCAGCAGCGAGGGACAGGGGTATGCGCCCCAGCATTTT. It specifies CASSEGQGYAPQHF.

This clonotype showed up many times. The chain recombines TRBV24-1 with TRBJ1-1; 7 positions agree with TRBD1. Germline assignment: CDR1 KGHDR and CDR2 SFDVKD. Germline trimming cut 3 bases from V and 10 bases from J; bases unmatched to any gene: 10. This CDR3 is 14 amino acids long. As DNA, the CDR3 is TGTGCCACCAGTGATGTACCCGACAGGGATGGAGCTTTCTTT. This translates into CATSDVPDRDGAFF.

The CDR3 spells CASSRTGDNEKLFF. CDR3 sequence (DNA): TGCGCCAGCAGTCGTACAGGGGATAATGAAAAACTGTTTTTT. The genes are TRBV5-1 and TRBJ1-4, with 7 positions matching TRBD1. The CDR3 is 14 residues long. The germline CDR1 and CDR2 sequences are SGHRS and YFSETQ. The junction had 5 bases not matched to a gene; V was cut back by 5 bases and J by 4 bases.